This T cell receptor (beta chain) was captured by sequencing in a study of cytotoxic CD8 clonotypes in ibrutinib-treated CLL. This CDR3 is 15 amino acids long. Trimming shortened V by 0 bases and J by 2 bases, and 11 bases separated the two germline ends. Germline-derived CDR1 and CDR2 are MGHRA and YSYEKL. The repertoire was sequenced with immunoSEQ multiplex PCR; TCRdb's copy has only in-frame clones and lacks some. The sample includes roughly 49,000 clones, 83% seen only once; the top ten take about 20%. The source of this sequence is a human donor with chronic lymphocytic leukemia. The material sequenced was PBMCs, taken after 24 months of ibrutinib treatment. The chain employs TRBV4-1 and TRBJ2-7, with D perhaps TRBD2 (5 bases). The CDR3 DNA reads TGCGCCAGCAGCCAAGACCCGGGGTCCACCTACGAGCAGTACTTC. It yields the protein CASSQDPGSTYEQYF.